This T cell receptor (beta chain) was identified during a study of cytomegalovirus exposure and HLA in healthy donors. Both 60 Vbeta primers and 13 Jbeta primers went into the PCR. Libraries were prepared by immunoSEQ multiplex PCR; TCRdb keeps only in-frame clonotypes and omits some of them. The sample lists approximately 170,000 clones, roughly four fifths occurring once. Germline assignment: CDR1 SGHAT and CDR2 FQNNGV. V lost 0 bases to trimming and J lost 3 bases, with 15 bases between them. The CDR3 loop spans 16 amino acids. The donors gave bone marrow, and they were healthy. The sequence came from a man aged 40-50 years in good health and CMV-seronegative. The J gene is TRBJ2-7, the V gene TRBV11-2, with D unclear. Specimen: PBMCs. CDR3 residues: CASSLDRAGEDYEQYF. DNA of the CDR3: TGTGCCAGCAGCTTAGATCGCGCAGGCGAAGACTACGAGCAGTACTTC. The entire variable domain, with the rest obtained from reference TRBV11-2 and TRBJ2-7, is as follows: EAGVAQSPRYKIIEKRQSVAFWCNPISGHATLYWYQQILGQGPKLLIQFQNNGVVDDSQLPKDRFSAERLKGVDSTLKIQPAKLEDSAVYLCASSLDRAGEDYEQYFGPGTRLTVT.